Below, one TCR beta chain is given with its context. This clone was seen only a few times. Its specific antigen is unknown. No much larger clone is present one base from it, and per-base qualities are unavailable. This sample was included in a study of cytomegalovirus exposure and HLA in healthy donors (dated by TCRdb to about 2017). Background for the entire study: In an earlier analysis of about 560 of the donors, roughly 300 Gb of sequence data and about 110 million unique TCR beta sequences from roughly 180 million T cells were reported. Every discovery cohort repertoire had been produced on one sequencing platform. Of the approximately 400 genotyped donors, 81% were placed in the genetic ancestry cluster associated with self-reported Caucasian donors. Donor age, sex, ethnicity and CMV serostatus were collected together with the repertoire data. The number of donors typed differed by locus, with 629-630 for A, B, C, DRB1 and DQB1, approximately 500 for DQA1, over 600 for DPA1, and some 450 for DPB1. About 330 gigabases of sequencing data and roughly 80 million unique TCR sequences made up an early release that covered 640 HLA-typed donors. To decide whether each TCR beta V gene segment behaved as functional or pseudogenic, an earlier analysis of some 600 of the donors relied on high-throughput TCR beta sequencing. In a later genetic analysis, genome-wide SNP genotypes for about 60% of the 666 donors were used, and that subset was treated as a discovery cohort. To study patterns of TCR occurrence, a later analysis re-analyzed previously published TCR beta repertoires from several hundred donors and added high-resolution HLA genotyping. Along with the approximately 600-subject first cohort, a separate validation cohort of over a hundred different subjects was used. The study aimed to test whether cataloging public T cell receptors could reveal signatures of past pathogen exposure. High-throughput TCR immunosequencing, statistical association of individual TCRs with disease status, and machine learning were combined to predict cytomegalovirus infection status. In the later analysis, no new phenotypic data were used to find candidate immune exposures; instead, reliance was placed on TCR beta sequences and their occurrence across donors. On average, around 240,000 unique TCR beta nucleotide sequences were sequenced per donor among some 430 genotyped donors of the cohort, with roughly 19% of those sequences being non-productive. Because of strong linkage in the cohort, a handful of DR-DQ haplotypes were treated as single units for association and clustering. Both class I and class II loci were covered by HLA typing, at four-digit resolution. The study profiled the T cell repertoires of under 850 subjects by immunosequencing and related them to cytomegalovirus serostatus.

Receptors were amplified or captured by the immunoSEQ multiplex PCR assay. The multiplex PCR relied on a mix of 60 forward primers for TCR Vbeta segments and 13 reverse primers for TCR Jbeta segments. The CDR3 region of rearranged TCR beta genes was amplified from genomic DNA with a multiplex PCR assay. The Illumina HiSeq System was used to sequence the amplified TCR beta libraries as 87-base-pair reads. The study's processing was this. In a later analysis, approximately 74 million unique TCR beta chains were counted across the approximately 640 repertoires, and roughly 10 million of these chains were shared by at least two donors. To remove PCR and sequencing errors, raw reads were error-corrected and collapsed into unique sequences using a nearest-neighbor algorithm that merged closely related sequences. To assign V, D and J gene segments, CDR3 sequences were aligned to IMGT reference sequences. For a sequence to be retained, a match of at least six nucleotides to both a V gene segment and a J gene segment was required. A rearrangement was called productive if the CDR3 had no stop codons and remained in frame with V and J, and every other rearrangement was called non-productive. Following IMGT convention, CDR3 was defined as the stretch from the second conserved V-encoded cysteine up to the conserved J-encoded phenylalanine. The earlier analysis of a few hundred of the donors excluded any sequence lacking an unambiguous match to a single V gene segment. In an earlier analysis of several hundred of the donors, V segments were called functional above 56.7% productive rearrangements and were called segregating when the between-donor standard deviation exceeded 5%. A statistical classification framework was built to diagnose cytomegalovirus status from the catalog of TCR beta chain sequences. In a later analysis, V and J genes were assigned by comparing TCR nucleotide sequences against IMGT/GENE-DB human TR gene sequences. A later analysis assigned CDR3 sequences and most-parsimonious VDJ recombination scenarios with the TCRdist pipeline. A later analysis defined each TCR beta chain by its CDR3 amino acid sequence plus V-gene family, and excluded reads lacking a unique V-gene family. As a way to deal with suspected cross-contamination and a sequencing artifact, a later analysis dropped hundreds of nucleotide sequences that were highly shared and had low generation probability. A later analysis calculated a clonal expansion index for each public chain from normalized within-repertoire ranks of inferred template counts. In a later analysis, generation probabilities were computed using a VDJ recombination model fitted to out-of-frame rearrangements, and the results were checked against IGoR. In a later analysis, hypergeometric tests were used to score TCR-TCR, TCR-HLA and TCR-CMV co-occurrence, with a repertoire-size bias correction applied to TCR pairs. False discovery rates were estimated in a later analysis by permuting HLA or CMV assignments 20 times. In a later analysis, co-occurring TCRs were grouped using DBSCAN, and TCRdist sequence similarity was added for clustering within HLA-allele-positive subsets. Repertoires with fewer than 30,000 or more than 120,000 public chains were left out of co-occurrence clustering, as were five repertoires with anomalous nucleotide sharing. As stored in TCRdb, this immuneACCESS dataset retains in-frame rearrangements with V and J assigned. A fraction of the clones does not appear; measured against another copy, unresolved V genes explain less than half of the discrepancy, and the remainder lacks a known reason. For V, J and clone size, that table is used; D and trimming come from the DNA. This sample is represented by 120,000 or so clones; more than 65% of them were singletons. The top ten clonotypes cover under 15% of the sample.

The CDR3 spans 15 residues, from the cysteine through the phenylalanine. The DNA shown is the 45-base CDR3, in frame from base 1. CDR1 is given as MNHNY and CDR2 as SVGAGI, both from the germline V gene (reference sequence). The germline V and J ends show losses of 5 bases and 0 bases respectively, and no gene match explains 7 bases of the junction. In total, 500 to 700 healthy bone marrow donors made up the cohort. Cohort members were all nominally healthy when sampled, although unrecorded immune exposures were likely present. The donor was CMV seropositive and was included in the group of some 290 seropositive cohort members. A peripheral blood sample was provided by each donor, and peripheral blood mononuclear cells were used for TCR beta sequencing. Genomic DNA extraction from the blood cell samples was performed with the Qiagen DNeasy Blood Extraction Kit. Study-level results and caveats: In a later analysis, several top co-occurrence clusters were reported to appear linked to parvovirus B19, influenza, CMV and Epstein-Barr virus. A further reported finding was that TCR beta sequences accurately predicted the HLA-A and HLA-B alleles for most subjects in the first cohort. Sequencing depth was assumed to be roughly uniform across donors in the presence/absence analyses, though that assumption may not hold. Immune exposure information for the cohort was limited to CMV serostatus. Because HLA typing was missing for some donors at each locus, association tests included only the typed subset. The authors suggested that the approach could potentially be extended to other disease states and immunological phenotypes. Compared with equally common non-associated chains, HLA-associated TCR beta chains in a later analysis were more clonally expanded and had lower generation probabilities. Specific HLA alleles were associated with 15,000 to 20,000 TCR beta sequences at a false discovery rate of 0.05 in a later analysis. In vitro tests confirmed that a few of the cytomegalovirus-associated TCR beta chains recognize cytomegalovirus antigens. In a later analysis, TCR association rates were found to vary across HLA loci, with the most associated TCRs seen for DRB1 alleles and the fewest for HLA-C alleles. The study listed 164 TCR beta chains as associated with cytomegalovirus. A cluster of highly shared sequence variants was judged likely to represent a technical artifact of the sequencing pipeline. Across donors, most TCR sequences were observed very rarely, whereas some public TCRs were present in many individuals. The cohort was sequenced for TCR beta chains only, and without alpha or paired-chain data the features that could be detected were limited. Broadly in line with IMGT annotations, most TCR beta V segments showed up in productive rearrangements about 87% or about 30% of the time in an earlier analysis of under 700 of the donors. Some IMGT-functional V segments, including TRBV6-2 and TRBV6-3, could not be told apart with the 87-base-pair reads, so those segments were excluded. Correlated functional status among segregating V segments might reflect linkage disequilibrium, but an unknown experimental factor could not be ruled out. An association between a missense DCLRE1C variant and V-gene and J-gene trimming of TCR beta chains was found in a later genetic analysis and replicated in an independent cohort. About 17 rarely observed V segments, including chromosome 9 orphons, were excluded from the earlier analysis of about 500 of the donors because counts were too low. Cytomegalovirus status was reported to be diagnosed by the classifier with high specificity and sensitivity in both the original and validation cohorts. According to a later genetic analysis, donors in an Asian-associated ancestry cluster had fewer N-insertions in productive TCRs than the roughly 670-donor mean. When HLA alleles, especially DR and DQ, strongly co-occurred, attributing TCR associations to individual alleles was difficult. Most CMV-associated TCR beta chains appeared to be HLA-restricted in a later analysis, and the HLA associations seemed to be driven largely by CMV exposure.

Sequenced sample: PBMCs. The receptor comes from a man aged 25-45 years in good health and CMV-seropositive. The chain is made from TRBV6-6 and TRBJ2-7; 7 bases in between match TRBD1. The CDR3 corresponds to CASSQQRQGSYEQYF. In nucleotides, the sequence is TGTGCCAGCAGTCAACAACGACAGGGCTCCTACGAGCAGTACTTC.